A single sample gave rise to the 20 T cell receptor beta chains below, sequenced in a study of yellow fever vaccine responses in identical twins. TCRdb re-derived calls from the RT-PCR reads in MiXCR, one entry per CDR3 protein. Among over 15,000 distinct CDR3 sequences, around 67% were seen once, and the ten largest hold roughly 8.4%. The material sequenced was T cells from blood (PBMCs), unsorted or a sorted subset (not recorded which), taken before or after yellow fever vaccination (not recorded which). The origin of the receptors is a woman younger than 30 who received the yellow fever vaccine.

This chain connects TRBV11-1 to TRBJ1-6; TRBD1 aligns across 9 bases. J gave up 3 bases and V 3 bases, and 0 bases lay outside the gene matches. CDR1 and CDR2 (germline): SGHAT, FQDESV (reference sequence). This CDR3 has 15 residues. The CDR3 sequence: CASSLTGGYNSPLHF. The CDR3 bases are TGTGCCAGCAGCTTGACAGGGGGCTATAATTCACCCCTCCACTTT.

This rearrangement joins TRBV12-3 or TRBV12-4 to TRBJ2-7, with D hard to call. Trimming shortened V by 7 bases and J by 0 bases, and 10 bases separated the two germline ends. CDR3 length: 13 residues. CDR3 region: CASTLPGSYEQYF. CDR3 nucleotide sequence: TGTGCCAGCACCCTCCCCGGCTCCTACGAGCAGTACTTC.

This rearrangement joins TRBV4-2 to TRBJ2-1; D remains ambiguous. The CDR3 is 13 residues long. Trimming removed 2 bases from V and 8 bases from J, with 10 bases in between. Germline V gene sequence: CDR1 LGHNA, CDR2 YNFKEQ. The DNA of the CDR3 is TGTGCCAGCAGCCAAACCCAGGACCATGAGCAGTTCTTC. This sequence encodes CASSQTQDHEQFF.

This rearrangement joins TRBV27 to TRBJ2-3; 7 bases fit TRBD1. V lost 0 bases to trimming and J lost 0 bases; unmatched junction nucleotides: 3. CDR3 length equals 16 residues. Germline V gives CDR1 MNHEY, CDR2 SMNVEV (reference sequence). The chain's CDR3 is CASSLSRQGSTDTQYF. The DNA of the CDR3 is TGTGCCAGCAGTTTATCCCGACAGGGAAGCACAGATACGCAGTATTTT.

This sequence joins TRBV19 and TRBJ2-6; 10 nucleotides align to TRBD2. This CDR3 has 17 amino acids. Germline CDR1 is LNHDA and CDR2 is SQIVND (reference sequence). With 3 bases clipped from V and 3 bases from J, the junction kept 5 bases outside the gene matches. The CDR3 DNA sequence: TGTGCCAGTAGTATTGTGGGACTAGCGTTTGGGGCCAACGTCCTGACTTTC. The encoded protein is CASSIVGLAFGANVLTF.

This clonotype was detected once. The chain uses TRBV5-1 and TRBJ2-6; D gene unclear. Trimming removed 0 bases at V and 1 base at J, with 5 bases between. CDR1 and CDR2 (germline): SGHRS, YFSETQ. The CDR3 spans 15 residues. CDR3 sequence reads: CASSLGGSGANVLTF. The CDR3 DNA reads TGCGCCAGCAGCTTGGGGGGATCTGGGGCCAACGTCCTGACTTTC.

The CDR3 nucleotides read TGTGCCAGCAGCGTGAGGGCGTCGGACACTGAAGCTTTCTTT. Its translation: CASSVRASDTEAFF. This sequence joins TRBV9 and TRBJ1-1; no definite D call. This CDR3 contains 14 residues. In germline, CDR1 is SGDLS, CDR2 YYNGEE. V lost 2 bases and J 3 bases, leaving 11 bases between the germline ends.

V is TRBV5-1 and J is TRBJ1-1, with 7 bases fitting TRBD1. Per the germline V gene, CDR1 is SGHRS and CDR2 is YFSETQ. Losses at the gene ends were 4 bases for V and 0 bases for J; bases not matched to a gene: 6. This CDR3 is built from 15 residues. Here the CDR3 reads CASSNTQGLNTEAFF. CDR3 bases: TGCGCCAGCAGCAACACACAGGGGCTGAACACTGAAGCTTTCTTT.

The CDR3: CASSFSSFEQFF. The CDR3 DNA reads TGTGCCAGCAGTTTTAGTAGCTTTGAGCAGTTCTTC. The V and J genes are TRBV28 and TRBJ2-1; D not certain. V was pared by 3 bases and J by 9 bases, with 9 bases between. This CDR3 region has 12 residues. Per germline, CDR1 MDHEN and CDR2 SYDVKM.

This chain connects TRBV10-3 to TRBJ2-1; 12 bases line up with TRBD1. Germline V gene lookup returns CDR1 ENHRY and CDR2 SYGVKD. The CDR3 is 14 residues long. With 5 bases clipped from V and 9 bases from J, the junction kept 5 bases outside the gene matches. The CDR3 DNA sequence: TGTGCCATCAGTACCGGGACAGGGGGCTTTGAGCAGTTCTTC. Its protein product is CAISTGTGGFEQFF.

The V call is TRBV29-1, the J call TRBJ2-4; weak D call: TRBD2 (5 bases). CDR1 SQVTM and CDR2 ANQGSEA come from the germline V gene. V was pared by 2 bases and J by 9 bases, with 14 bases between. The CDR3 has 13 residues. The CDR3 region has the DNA TGCAGCGTTGAAATCGAGGCGGGCAGCATTCAGTACTTC. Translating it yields CSVEIEAGSIQYF.

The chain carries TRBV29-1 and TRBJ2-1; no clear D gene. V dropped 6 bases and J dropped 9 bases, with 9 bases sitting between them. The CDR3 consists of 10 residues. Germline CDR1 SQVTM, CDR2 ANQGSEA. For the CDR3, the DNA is TGCAGCGTCAAAGAGGTTGAGCAGTTCTTC. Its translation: CSVKEVEQFF.

The DNA for the CDR3 is TGCAGCGTTGGTACAGGGGTCGATGGCTACACCTTC. Its protein is CSVGTGVDGYTF. The chain joins TRBV29-1 to TRBJ1-2; 7 bases fit TRBD1. Germline-derived CDR1 and CDR2 are SQVTM and ANQGSEA. This CDR3 is 12 amino acids long. Trimming took 4 bases from V and 6 from J; bases not matched to a gene: 5.

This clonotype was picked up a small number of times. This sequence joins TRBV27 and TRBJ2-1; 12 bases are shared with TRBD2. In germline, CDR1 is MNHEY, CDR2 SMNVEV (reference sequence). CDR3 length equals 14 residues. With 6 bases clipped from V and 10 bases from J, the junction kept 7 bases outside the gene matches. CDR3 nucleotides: TGTGCCAGCAGACCGGGACTAGCGGGCCTCGAGCAGTTCTTC. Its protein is CASRPGLAGLEQFF.

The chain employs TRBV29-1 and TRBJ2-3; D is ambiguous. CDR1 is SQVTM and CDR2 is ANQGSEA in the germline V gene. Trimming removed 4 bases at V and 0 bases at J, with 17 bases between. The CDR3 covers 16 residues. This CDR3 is CSVGGSVTTSTDTQYF. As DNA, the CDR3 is TGCAGCGTTGGGGGATCGGTCACAACTAGCACAGATACGCAGTATTTT.

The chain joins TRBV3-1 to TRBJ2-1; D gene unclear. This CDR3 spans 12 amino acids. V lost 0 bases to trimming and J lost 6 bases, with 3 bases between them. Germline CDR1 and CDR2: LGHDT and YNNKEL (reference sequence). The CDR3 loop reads CASSQEINEQFF. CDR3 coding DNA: TGTGCCAGCAGCCAAGAAATCAATGAGCAGTTCTTC.

The CDR3 region is CATSREWTASSNQPQHF. The CDR3 nucleotides are TGTGCCACCAGCAGAGAATGGACAGCTAGTAGCAATCAGCCCCAGCATTTT. The chain uses TRBV15 and TRBJ1-5; D might be TRBD1 (6 bases). Between the trimmed V and J ends, which lost 0 bases and 0 bases, there was a span of 12 bases. The CDR3 totals 17 residues. CDR1 and CDR2 from the germline V gene are LNHNV and YYDKDF (reference sequence).

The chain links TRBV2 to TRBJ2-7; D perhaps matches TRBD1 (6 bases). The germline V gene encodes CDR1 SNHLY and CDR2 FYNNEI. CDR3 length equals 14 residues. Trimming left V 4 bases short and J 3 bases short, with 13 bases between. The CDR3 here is CASSVRDNLYEQYF. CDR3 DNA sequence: TGTGCCAGCAGTGTCCGGGACAACCTCTACGAGCAGTACTTC.

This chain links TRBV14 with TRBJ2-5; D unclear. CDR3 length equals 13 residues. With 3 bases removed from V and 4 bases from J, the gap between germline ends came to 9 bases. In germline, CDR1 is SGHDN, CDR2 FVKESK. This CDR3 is CASSQRFGETQYF. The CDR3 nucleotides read TGTGCCAGCAGCCAGCGGTTTGGAGAGACCCAGTACTTC.

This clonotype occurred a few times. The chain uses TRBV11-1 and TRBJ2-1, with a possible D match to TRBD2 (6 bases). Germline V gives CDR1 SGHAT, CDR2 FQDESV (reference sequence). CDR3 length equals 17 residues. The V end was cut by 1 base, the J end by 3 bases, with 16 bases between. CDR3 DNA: TGTGCCAGCAGCTTAGATAGGCTAGCGATCATCTACAATGAGCAGTTCTTC. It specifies CASSLDRLAIIYNEQFF.